Reported below is one T cell receptor beta chain. Its antigen remains unidentified. After removal of 2 bases from V and 2 bases from J, the junction contained 4 bases not matched to a gene. The CDR3 has 15 residues. The sample is drawn from a study of vaccination and CD4 T cells after COVID-19. Notes on the study in general: Only post-vaccination samples contained a median about 90% of the reactive clones in convalescent patients. The authors identified 304 of 307 vaccine-specific clones in convalescent patients as spike mono-reactive.

As to time point: late sampling 161 to 241 days after vaccination in a few convalescent patients. The treatment is: roughly nine-day PBMC culture with coronavirus spike peptide pools or control peptides (ViraFEST assay). With the Oncomine TCR Beta short-read assay, DNA from cultured CD4+ T cells was sequenced. TCRdb reprocessed the PCR reads with MiXCR, giving one entry per CDR3 protein. The sample yields approximately 17,000 distinct CDR3 sequences, more than 45% seen once. The chain recombines TRBV12-3 or TRBV12-4 with TRBJ2-5; 8 nucleotides line up with TRBD1. Sequencing used CD4+ T cells from blood, cultured in vitro, obtained about 7 months after SARS-CoV-2 vaccination. The clonotype originates from a human donor who had recovered from COVID-19. CDR3 sequence: CASSLQGAGQETQYF. Written as DNA, the CDR3 is TGTGCCAGCAGTTTACAGGGGGCGGGACAAGAGACCCAGTACTTC.